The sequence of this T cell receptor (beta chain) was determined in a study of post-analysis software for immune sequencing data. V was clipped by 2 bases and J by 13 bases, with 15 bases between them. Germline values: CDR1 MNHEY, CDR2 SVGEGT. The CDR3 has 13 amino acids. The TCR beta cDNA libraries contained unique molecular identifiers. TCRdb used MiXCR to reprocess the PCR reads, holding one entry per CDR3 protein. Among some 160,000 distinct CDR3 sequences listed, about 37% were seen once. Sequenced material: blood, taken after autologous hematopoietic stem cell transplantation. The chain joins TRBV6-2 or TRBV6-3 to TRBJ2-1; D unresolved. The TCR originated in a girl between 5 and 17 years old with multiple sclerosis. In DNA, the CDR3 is TGTGCCAGCAGTTACGGCCCTCCGGAGACCCAGTTCTTC. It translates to CASSYGPPETQFF.